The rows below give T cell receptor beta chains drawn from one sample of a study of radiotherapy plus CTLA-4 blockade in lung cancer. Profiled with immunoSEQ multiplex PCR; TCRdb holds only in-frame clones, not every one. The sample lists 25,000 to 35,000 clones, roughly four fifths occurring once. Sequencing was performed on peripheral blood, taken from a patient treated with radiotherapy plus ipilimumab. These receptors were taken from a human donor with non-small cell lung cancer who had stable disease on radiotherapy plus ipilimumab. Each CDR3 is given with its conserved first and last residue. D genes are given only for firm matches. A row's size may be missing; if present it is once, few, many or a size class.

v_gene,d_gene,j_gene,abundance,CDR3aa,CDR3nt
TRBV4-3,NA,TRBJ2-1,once,CASSQEGGTSYNEQFF,TGCGCCAGCAGCCAAGAAGGGGGTACCTCCTACAATGAGCAGTTCTTC
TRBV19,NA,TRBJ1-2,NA,CASSISYAGNYGYTF,TGTGCCAGTAGTATTTCTTACGCGGGTAACTATGGCTACACCTTC
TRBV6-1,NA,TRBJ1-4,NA,CASSDQVATNEKLFF,TGTGCCAGCAGTGACCAGGTTGCAACTAATGAAAAACTGTTTTTT
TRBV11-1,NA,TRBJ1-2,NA,CASSPGGPSYGYTF,TGTGCCAGCAGCCCCGGGGGGCCTTCCTATGGCTACACCTTC
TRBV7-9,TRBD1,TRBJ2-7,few,CASSLGQVSSYEQYF,TGTGCCAGCAGCCTCGGACAGGTGAGCTCCTACGAGCAGTACTTC
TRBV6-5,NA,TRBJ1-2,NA,CASSYPGYGYTF,TGTGCCAGCAGTTACCCGGGTTATGGCTACACCTTC
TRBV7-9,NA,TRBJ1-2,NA,CASSLRAGRTPNYGYTF,TGTGCCAGCAGCTTAAGGGCAGGGCGAACCCCTAACTATGGCTACACCTTC
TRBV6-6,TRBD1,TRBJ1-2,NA,CASSYYGTGGDYGYTF,TGTGCCAGCAGTTACTACGGGACAGGGGGGGACTATGGCTACACCTTC
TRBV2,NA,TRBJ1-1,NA,CASSARGPPTGVRPGTEAFF,TGTGCCAGCAGTGCCCGAGGGCCCCCGACAGGTGTAAGGCCGGGGACTGAAGCTTTCTTT
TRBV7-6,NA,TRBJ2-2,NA,CASSLASNTGELFF,TGTGCCAGCAGCTTAGCCAGTAACACCGGGGAGCTGTTTTTT
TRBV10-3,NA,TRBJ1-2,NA,CAIEDLNYGYTF,TGTGCCATCGAGGACTTGAACTATGGCTACACCTTC
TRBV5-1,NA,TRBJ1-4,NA,CASSSWGNNEKLFF,TGCGCCAGCAGCTCGTGGGGAAATAATGAAAAACTGTTTTTT
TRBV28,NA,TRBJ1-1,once,CASSLSGRHTEAFF,TGTGCCAGCAGTTTGTCCGGGAGGCATACTGAAGCTTTCTTT
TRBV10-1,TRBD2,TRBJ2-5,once,CASSPVGLAVRQETQYF,TGCGCCAGCAGCCCTGTCGGACTAGCGGTTCGCCAAGAGACCCAGTACTTC
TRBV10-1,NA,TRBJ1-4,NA,CASSARNSPKLFF,TGTGCCAGCAGTGCGAGGAATTCACCCAAACTGTTTTTT
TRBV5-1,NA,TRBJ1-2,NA,CASSLKSGDYGYTF,TGCGCCAGCAGCTTGAAGTCAGGAGACTATGGCTACACCTTC
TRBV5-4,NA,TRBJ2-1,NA,CASRLSAGNNEQFF,TGTGCCAGCAGGTTATCTGCGGGGAACAATGAGCAGTTCTTC
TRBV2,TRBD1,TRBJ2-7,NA,CASSAGTGRYEQYF,TGTGCCAGCAGCGCCGGGACAGGAAGATACGAGCAGTACTTC
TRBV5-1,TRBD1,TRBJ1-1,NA,CASSAVGTGHTEAFF,TGCGCCAGCAGCGCGGTCGGGACAGGGCACACTGAAGCTTTCTTT
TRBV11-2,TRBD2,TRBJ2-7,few,CASSVLPRLAGGLEQYF,TGTGCCAGCAGCGTCCTCCCCCGACTAGCGGGGGGGCTCGAGCAGTACTTC
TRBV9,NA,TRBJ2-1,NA,CASSVAQGEQFF,TGTGCCAGCAGCGTAGCCCAGGGTGAGCAGTTCTTC
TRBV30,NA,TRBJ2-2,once,CAFGDGPAELFF,TGTGCCTTTGGGGACGGGCCCGCTGAGCTGTTTTTT
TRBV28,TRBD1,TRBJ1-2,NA,CASSSPGQGANGYTF,TGTGCCAGCAGTTCCCCGGGACAGGGGGCGAATGGCTACACCTTC
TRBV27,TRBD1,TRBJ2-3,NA,CASSSFMVDRGSTDTQYF,TGTGCCAGCAGTTCATTTATGGTAGACAGGGGTAGCACAGATACGCAGTATTTT
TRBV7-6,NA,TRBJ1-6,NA,CASSSSSYNSPLHF,TGTGCCAGCAGCTCGAGCTCCTATAATTCACCCCTCCACTTT
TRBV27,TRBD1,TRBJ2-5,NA,CASSKQGARETQYF,TGTGCCAGCAGTAAACAGGGGGCCAGGGAGACCCAGTACTTC